The clone carrying this T cell receptor beta chain has just a few counts. The antigen remains unidentified. The sample originates from a study of T cell clones after liver transplantation. Study information: At least one year of complete immunosuppression withdrawal without enzymes over twice normal defined tolerance.

The repertoire was sequenced with immunoSEQ multiplex PCR; TCRdb's copy has only in-frame clones and lacks some. The sample records several thousand clones, approximately 30% being singletons. This CDR3 region has 13 residues. CDR1 and CDR2 (germline): SGDLS, YYNGEE. With 0 bases removed from V and 7 bases from J, the gap between germline ends came to 10 bases. Sequencing of dividing CFSE-low cells from the MLR defined alloreactive TCRbeta sequences. The chain has TRBV9 and TRBJ1-1; D gene ambiguous. The source is a human patient who received a liver transplant. The T cells may come from the graft donor. Sequencing was carried out using CD4+ T cells from cultured PBMCs. Here the CDR3 DNA reads TGTGCCAGCAGCGTAGGCACCGATAGTGAAGCTTTCTTT. Translating it yields CASSVGTDSEAFF.